This T cell receptor beta chain was documented in a study of cytomegalovirus exposure and HLA in healthy donors. PCR involved 60 Vbeta and 13 Jbeta primers. Profiling relied on immunoSEQ multiplex PCR, and the TCRdb table lists in-frame clones only, not all of them. The sample lists about 170,000 clones; around three quarters were seen once. The CDR3 consists of 16 residues. The V and J ends lost 2 bases and 1 base, in that order; junction bases with no gene match: 6. Germline V lookup: CDR1 MNHNS, CDR2 SASEGT. As concerns this clone: What it recognizes is unknown.

Findings and limits, study-wide: In a later analysis, HLA-C alleles had the fewest associated TCRs, DRB1 alleles the most.

The TCR originated in a woman aged 45-60 years in good health and CMV-seronegative. The chain recombines TRBV6-1 with TRBJ2-3, with 7 bases lining up with TRBD2. Sequenced: PBMCs. CDR3 DNA: TGTGCCAGCAGTGAACATACGGGGGGAGGCACAGATACGCAGTATTTT. The encoded protein is CASSEHTGGGTDTQYF.